Below, 23 T cell receptor beta chains from the same sample are listed, as sequenced in a study of molecular identifiers for immune sequencing clone quantification. TCRdb passed the PCR reads through MiXCR, listing each CDR3 protein once. The sample lists approximately 590,000 distinct CDR3 sequences; approximately 24% were seen once. The sequencing input was naive CD8+ T cells from blood, with Jurkat cell RNA spiked in. Regarding subset: FACS-sorted CD8+CD4-CCR7+CD45RA+ naive T cells. Receptor source: a human donor in good health. Some libraries in this study had Jurkat cell RNA spiked in.

A single count supports this clonotype. This chain connects TRBV4-3 to TRBJ2-7; 7 bases map to TRBD1. Germline CDR1 LGHNA, CDR2 YSLEER. CDR3 size: 16 residues. With 0 bases clipped from V and 0 bases from J, the junction kept 5 bases outside the gene matches. CDR3 DNA: TGCGCCAGCAGCCAAGATGCCAGGGGGACCTCCTACGAGCAGTACTTC. Translating gives CASSQDARGTSYEQYF.

This clonotype was counted at least ten times. V usage is TRBV7-2 and J usage is TRBJ2-5; TRBD2 aligns across 8 bases. This CDR3 is built from 16 residues. J gave up 2 bases and V 4 bases, and 9 bases lay outside the gene matches. Germline CDR1 SGHTA, CDR2 FQGNSA. The DNA for the CDR3 is TGTGCCAGCAGCTCCTGGGGGCGGGGGGTGCAAGAGACCCAGTACTTC. Its protein is CASSSWGRGVQETQYF. The full variable domain, rest sourced from reference TRBV7-2 and TRBJ2-5, is GAGVSQSPSNKVTEKGKDVELRCDPISGHTALYWYRQSLGQGLEFLIYFQGNSAPDKSGLPSDRFSAERTGGSVSTLTIQRTQQEDSAVYLCASSSWGRGVQETQYFGPGTRLLVL.

This clonotype was found a few times. The rearrangement uses TRBV6-2 or TRBV6-3 and TRBJ2-5; no definite D call. Trimming took off 2 bases at V and 6 bases at J, with 10 bases between the two ends. Germline lookup yields CDR1 MNHEY and CDR2 SVGEGT. The CDR3 loop spans 13 amino acids. The chain's CDR3 is CASSYVARQTQYF. CDR3 DNA sequence: TGTGCCAGCAGTTACGTGGCTAGACAGACCCAGTACTTC.

The rearrangement links TRBV6-2 or TRBV6-3 to TRBJ2-3; TRBD2 agrees at 8 bases. V lost 7 bases to trimming and J lost 5 bases; unmatched junction nucleotides: 8. CDR1 and CDR2 from the germline V gene are MNHEY and SVGEGT. This CDR3 has 14 amino acids. The CDR3 bases are TGTGCCAGCACTGGGACTAGAGTCGGAGATACGCAGTATTTT. Its protein product is CASTGTRVGDTQYF.

The chain is built from TRBV7-6 and TRBJ2-2, with TRBD2 identical over 9 bases. Germline-derived CDR1 and CDR2 are SGHVS and FNYEAQ. The CDR3 runs to 17 residues. The V segment lost 4 bases and the J segment 7 bases; nucleotides outside the gene matches: 13. The CDR3 region has the DNA TGTGCCAGCAGCTCCGGAGAGCTTAGCGGGGGTGTCGGGGAGCTGTTTTTT. Translating it yields CASSSGELSGGVGELFF.

V usage is TRBV14 and J usage is TRBJ2-7; D not resolved. The CDR3 totals 12 residues. Trimming shortened V by 6 bases and J by 5 bases, and 11 bases separated the two germline ends. Germline V lookup: CDR1 SGHDN, CDR2 FVKESK. The CDR3: CASSSLRNEQYF. In nucleotides, the CDR3 is TGTGCCAGCAGTTCGCTGCGCAACGAGCAGTACTTC.

The chain combines TRBV20-1 with TRBJ1-5; TRBD1 is a possible D gene (5 bases). Between the trimmed V and J ends, which lost 2 bases and 2 bases, there was a span of 13 bases. The CDR3 length is 15 residues. Germline V gives CDR1 DFQATT, CDR2 SNEGSKA (reference sequence). The CDR3 region is CSARRRGVGNQPQHF. CDR3 bases: TGCAGTGCTAGACGCCGGGGGGTTGGCAATCAGCCCCAGCATTTT.

To note about this clonotype: A much larger clonotype is one base distant, so this may be a read error. The chain links TRBV20-1 to TRBJ2-7, with D possibly matching TRBD2 (6 bases). The germline V and J ends were trimmed by 5 bases and 6 bases, with 20 bases remaining between them. Germline lookup yields CDR1 DFQATT and CDR2 SNEGSKA (reference sequence). This CDR3 comprises 14 residues. CDR3: CSAAGRDDWCEQYF. CDR3 DNA: TGCAGTGCTGCCGGGCGGGATGATTGGTGCGAGCAGTACTTC.

In its sample, this clonotype was seen a few times. The rearrangement joins TRBV20-1 to TRBJ2-1; 10 bases agree with TRBD2. There are 14 residues in the CDR3. Germline CDR1 and CDR2: DFQATT and SNEGSKA (reference sequence). Trimming took 6 bases from V and 1 from J; bases not matched to a gene: 3. The CDR3 coding sequence is TGCAGTGCCCTGGGACTAGCGTCCTACAATGAGCAGTTCTTC. It is translated as CSALGLASYNEQFF.

This clonotype was counted between two and nine times. The chain combines TRBV6-5 with TRBJ1-3; D is possibly TRBD1 (5 bases). The germline V and J ends were trimmed by 2 bases and 4 bases, with 12 bases remaining between them. Germline V gives CDR1 MNHEY, CDR2 SVGAGI. The CDR3 spans 15 residues. The CDR3 nucleotides are TGTGCCAGCAGTTACAGTGAGGGGATGGGAAACACCATATATTTT. Translated, it gives CASSYSEGMGNTIYF.

This clonotype was detected a few times. The rearrangement joins TRBV7-6 to TRBJ2-5; the D gene is possibly TRBD1 (6 bases). The germline V gene has CDR1 SGHVS and CDR2 FNYEAQ. The CDR3 covers 13 residues. The ends were cut back, 4 bases at V and 5 bases at J, with 11 bases in the middle. CDR3 nucleotides: TGTGCCAGCAGCTACGGGACACCCGAGACCCAGTACTTC. It specifies CASSYGTPETQYF.

This clonotype has only a few counts. The chain is built from TRBV20-1 and TRBJ2-1, with 7 bases fitting TRBD2. Per germline, CDR1 DFQATT and CDR2 SNEGSKA (reference sequence). The CDR3 runs 14 residues. J gave up 9 bases and V 1 base, and 9 bases lay outside the gene matches. CDR3 loop: CSARGEGTTGEQFF. DNA for the CDR3: TGCAGTGCTAGAGGGGAGGGGACCACTGGTGAGCAGTTCTTC.

Of note for this clonotype: At one boundary the junction diverges from the germline segment, which might be a read error. The V gene is TRBV5-6, the J gene TRBJ2-1; the D is unclear. The CDR3 covers 11 residues. Germline V gives CDR1 SGHDT, CDR2 YYEEEE. CDR3 in amino acids: CAGSYLREQFF. For the CDR3, the DNA is TGTGCCGGCAGCTACCTTAGAGAGCAGTTCTTC.

The V gene is TRBV7-6, the J gene TRBJ2-5; 8 nucleotides match TRBD2. With V trimmed by 1 base and J by 5 bases, 21 bases remained unmatched. Germline V lookup: CDR1 SGHVS, CDR2 FNYEAQ. The CDR3 sequence is 20 residues long. The CDR3 DNA is TGTGCCAGCAGCTTAGGGAGCAGAATGGGACGGGGGGGTACCAAGGAGACCCAGTACTTC. It specifies CASSLGSRMGRGGTKETQYF.

This clonotype was counted a few times. Here the CDR3 reads CASSPAGGADGNYGYTF. CDR3 coding DNA: TGCGCCAGCAGCCCGGCGGGGGGGGCGGACGGCAACTATGGCTACACCTTC. This sequence joins TRBV5-1 and TRBJ1-2; TRBD1 is a possible D gene (6 bases). This CDR3 is built from 17 residues. V gave up 4 bases and J gave up 2 bases, with 21 bases separating them. Germline V CDR1 and CDR2: SGHRS, YFSETQ.

This clonotype was detected ten times or more. The chain links TRBV27 to TRBJ2-3; D may be TRBD2 (5 bases). Per the germline V gene, CDR1 is MNHEY and CDR2 is SMNVEV (reference sequence). The CDR3 runs 14 residues. Trimming pared 6 bases from V and 2 bases from J, leaving 12 bases between. DNA for the CDR3: TGTGCCAGCAGCCCACGAGGGTTCACAGATACGCAGTATTTT. It specifies CASSPRGFTDTQYF.

Regarding this clonotype: A single base separates this from a much larger clone, so it may be a read error. The rearrangement links TRBV7-9 to TRBJ1-1; a weak D match, TRBD1 (5 bases). V was clipped by 5 bases and J by 3 bases, with 10 bases between them. The V gene's germline CDR1 is SEHNR and CDR2 FQNEAQ (reference sequence). The CDR3 loop spans 13 amino acids. The CDR3 DNA reads as TGTGCCAGCAGCCCCGACAGAGACACTGAAGCTTTCTTT. Translated: CASSPDRDTEAFF.

Worth noting for this clonotype: A clone one base away is much larger, so this may be a read error. The V call is TRBV6-2 or TRBV6-3, the J call TRBJ1-5; possibly TRBD1 for D (6 bases). Germline-derived CDR1 and CDR2 are MNHEY and SVGEGT. Trimming took 7 bases from V and 3 from J, leaving 13 bases between them. The CDR3 spans 14 residues. CDR3 sequence (DNA): TGTGCCAGCACCTTCGGACAGCCCAATCAGCCCCAGCATTTT. This codes for CASTFGQPNQPQHF.

This chain links TRBV7-2 with TRBJ1-1; no definite D call. Trimming took 5 bases from V and 1 from J, leaving 14 bases between them. The germline V gene encodes CDR1 SGHTA and CDR2 FQGNSA. The CDR3 runs 15 residues. CDR3 sequence: CASSPAAQSNTEAFF. CDR3 sequence (DNA): TGTGCCAGCAGCCCTGCAGCGCAATCGAACACTGAAGCTTTCTTT.

This clonotype was seen ten or more times. This sequence joins TRBV28 and TRBJ2-7; the D gene is possibly TRBD1 (7 bases). The CDR3 is made up of 14 amino acids. The germline V gene encodes CDR1 MDHEN and CDR2 SYDVKM. With 5 bases removed from V and 1 base from J, the gap between germline ends came to 12 bases. For the CDR3, the DNA is TGTGCCAGCAGTACGCGGGACAGTTCCTACGAGCAGTACTTC. It is translated as CASSTRDSSYEQYF.

This clonotype has only a few counts. The chain recombines TRBV30 with TRBJ1-1; maybe TRBD1 (5 bases). Between the trimmed V and J ends, which lost 3 bases and 2 bases, there was a span of 16 bases. In germline, CDR1 is GTSNPN, CDR2 SVGIG (reference sequence). The CDR3 covers 15 residues. In nucleotides, the CDR3 is TGTGCCTGGAGCCCATGGGGGGGGTTAAACACTGAAGCTTTCTTT. Amino acid sequence: CAWSPWGGLNTEAFF.

This clonotype occurred a few times. The V call is TRBV3-1, the J call TRBJ1-2; TRBD1 agrees at 12 bases. This CDR3 contains 13 residues. Germline V lookup: CDR1 LGHDT, CDR2 YNNKEL (reference sequence). J was trimmed by 6 bases and V by 8 bases; bases with no gene match: 4. CDR3 DNA: TGTGCCAGCGGGACAGGGGGCGCCCATGGCTACACCTTC. Translation gives CASGTGGAHGYTF.

V gene TRBV24-1 combines with J gene TRBJ1-5; 10 nucleotides agree with TRBD1. This CDR3 spans 16 amino acids. After removal of 4 bases from V and 5 bases from J, the junction contained 7 bases not matched to a gene. In germline, CDR1 is KGHDR, CDR2 SFDVKD. Here the CDR3 DNA reads TGTGCCACCAGTGACGGACAGGGGGGTGTCGATCAGCCCCAGCATTTT. Amino acid sequence: CATSDGQGGVDQPQHF.